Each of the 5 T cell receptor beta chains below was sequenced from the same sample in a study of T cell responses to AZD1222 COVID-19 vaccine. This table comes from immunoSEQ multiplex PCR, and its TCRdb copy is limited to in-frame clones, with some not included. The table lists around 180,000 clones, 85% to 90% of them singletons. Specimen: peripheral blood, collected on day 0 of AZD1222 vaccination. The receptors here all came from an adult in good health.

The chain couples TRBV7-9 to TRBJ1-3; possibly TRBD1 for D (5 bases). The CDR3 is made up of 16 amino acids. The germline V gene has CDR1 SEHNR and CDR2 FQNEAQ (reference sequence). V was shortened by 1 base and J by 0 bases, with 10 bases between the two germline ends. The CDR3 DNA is TGTGCCAGCAGCTTAGATTTCGGGGCCTCTGGAAACACCATATATTTT. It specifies CASSLDFGASGNTIYF.

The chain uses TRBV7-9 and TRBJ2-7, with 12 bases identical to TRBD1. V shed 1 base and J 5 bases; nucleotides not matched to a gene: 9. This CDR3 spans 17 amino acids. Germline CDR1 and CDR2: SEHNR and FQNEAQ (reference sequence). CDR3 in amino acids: CASSLGTGTGGFNEQYF. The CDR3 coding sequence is TGTGCCAGCAGCTTAGGAACCGGGACAGGGGGCTTCAACGAGCAGTACTTC.

CDR3 DNA: TGTGCCAGTAGTATGTTCGGTATACTCGGAAACACCATATATTTT. As protein: CASSMFGILGNTIYF. The chain couples TRBV19 to TRBJ1-3; unclear D gene. CDR1 LNHDA and CDR2 SQIVND come from the germline V gene (reference sequence). With 3 bases removed from V and 4 bases from J, the gap between germline ends came to 13 bases. The CDR3 consists of 15 residues.

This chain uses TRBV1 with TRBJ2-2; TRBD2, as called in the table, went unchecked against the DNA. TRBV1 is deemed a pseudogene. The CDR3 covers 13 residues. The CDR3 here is CTSSQDEGGELFF. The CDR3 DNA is TGCACCAGCAGCCAAGATGAGGGAGGGGAGCTGTTTTTT.

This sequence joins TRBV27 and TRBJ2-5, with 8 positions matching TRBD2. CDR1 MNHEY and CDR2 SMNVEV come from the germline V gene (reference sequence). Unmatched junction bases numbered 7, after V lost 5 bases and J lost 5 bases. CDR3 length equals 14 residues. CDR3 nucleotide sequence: TGTGCCAGCAGTCCCGGACGGGGGGGGGAGACCCAGTACTTC. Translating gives CASSPGRGGETQYF.